These T cell receptor beta chains were read from a single sample in a study of post-analysis software for immune sequencing data. MiXCR was run by TCRdb on the PCR reads, yielding one entry per CDR3 protein. This table has over 300,000 distinct CDR3 sequences, less than 40% appearing once. Sequenced material: blood. These receptors came from a girl aged 5 to 17 with multiple sclerosis. The CDR3 runs from the conserved cysteine through the conserved F or W. A D gene is named only where the DNA matches it firmly. Part of the rows lack a size; the others show once, few, many or a class for expanded clones.

>TRBD2|TRBV7-3|TRBJ2-3|few
TGTGCCAGCAGCCAAACTAGCGGGGGGTATGCAGATACGCAGTATTTT
CASSQTSGGYADTQYF
>TRBD1|TRBV7-9|TRBJ1-1|once
TGTGCCAGCGGATCCGGGACAGGGTATCCTGAAGCTTTCTTT
CASGSGTGYPEAFF
>-|TRBV28|TRBJ2-1|-
TGTGCCAGCAGTTCTCCGGCTAGGTTCGGGTTCTTC
CASSSPARFGFF
>TRBD1|TRBV12-3/TRBV12-4|TRBJ2-7|-
TGTGCCAGCAGTCCCGGGACAGAGGCCTACGAGCAGTACTTC
CASSPGTEAYEQYF
>-|TRBV7-2|TRBJ1-2|-
TGTGCCAGCAGCCCCAGTTGGGGTAACTATGGCTACACCTTC
CASSPSWGNYGYTF
>-|TRBV7-9|TRBJ1-2|-
TGTGCCAGCAGCTTAGTATCAGAAATATATGGCTACACCTTC
CASSLVSEIYGYTF
>TRBD2|TRBV11-2|TRBJ2-5|-
TGTGCCAGCAGCTACCGACTAGCGGGGGGAGAGACCCAGTACTTC
CASSYRLAGGETQYF
>-|TRBV20-1|TRBJ2-5|few
TGCAGTGCTAGAGATCGCACTCAAGAGACCCAGTACTTC
CSARDRTQETQYF
>TRBD2|TRBV7-9|TRBJ2-7|-
TGTGCCAGCAGCTCTTGGACTAGCGGGGGGGAGGCCTACGAGCAGTACTTC
CASSSWTSGGEAYEQYF
>-|TRBV4-1|TRBJ1-2|-
TGCGCCAGCAGCCTAATTATACAGGGTGACTATGGCTACACCTTC
CASSLIIQGDYGYTF
>-|TRBV21-1|TRBJ2-7|-
TGTGCCAGCAGCCCCCCCCGCGCAGGGGCATACTACGAGCAGTACTTC
CASSPPRAGAYYEQYF
>-|TRBV5-5|TRBJ2-2|-
TGTGCCAGCAGCTCCTACAGGGACACCGGGGAGCTGTTTTTT
CASSSYRDTGELFF
>-|TRBV7-2|TRBJ1-2|-
TGTGCCAGCAGCTTAGCGGGTTTAGGGTTTGGCTACACCTTC
CASSLAGLGFGYTF
>TRBD2|TRBV12-3/TRBV12-4|TRBJ2-7|-
TGTGCCAGCGGATCCACTAGCGGGGGTCTCTACGAGCAGTACTTC
CASGSTSGGLYEQYF
>-|TRBV7-2|TRBJ2-7|few
TGTGCCAGCAGCTTCCCACAGGGGGGGTCCTACGAGCAGTACTTC
CASSFPQGGSYEQYF
>TRBD1|TRBV7-8|TRBJ1-5|-
TGTGCCAGCAGCCAGGACAGGGTGATCAATCAGCCCCAGCATTTT
CASSQDRVINQPQHF
>-|TRBV6-6|TRBJ2-4|-
TGTGCCAGCAGTTACGTAGGGGAAGACATTCAGTACTTC
CASSYVGEDIQYF
>TRBD2|TRBV6-5|TRBJ2-1|few
TGTGCCACAGCCCTCGGGACTAGTGGTTACAATGAGCAGTTCTTC
CATALGTSGYNEQFF
>TRBD1|TRBV20-1|TRBJ2-6|-
TGCAGTGCTAGTCATGGACAGGTTCCCTCTGGGGCCAACGTCCTGACTTTC
CSASHGQVPSGANVLTF
>TRBD1|TRBV4-3|TRBJ2-1|-
TGCGCCAGCAGTACCGGGACAGGGTACAATGAGCAGTTCTTC
CASSTGTGYNEQFF
>-|TRBV20-1|TRBJ2-5|-
TGCAGTGCTAGAATGGCAGGCTCTAGGGGAGAGACCCAGTACTTC
CSARMAGSRGETQYF
>-|TRBV20-1|TRBJ2-3|-
TGCAGTGCTAGAGATCAGCGTTCCACAGATACGCAGTATTTT
CSARDQRSTDTQYF
>-|TRBV4-1|TRBJ2-7|many
TGCGCCAGCAGCCAAGCTGGCCGCCACTACGAGCAGTACTTC
CASSQAGRHYEQYF
>TRBD1|TRBV6-2/TRBV6-3|TRBJ1-5|-
TGTGCCAGCAGTAAACGGACAGGGCCGGATCAGCCCCAGCATTTT
CASSKRTGPDQPQHF
>-|TRBV29-1|TRBJ2-7|few
TGCAGCGCCATATCAGGGGACCGGGACGGCCAGTACTTC
CSAISGDRDGQYF
>-|TRBV12-3/TRBV12-4|TRBJ2-3|-
TGTGCCAGCAGTTTCAGGTCTACTACGCAGTATTTT
CASSFRSTTQYF
>TRBD1|TRBV15|TRBJ1-5|few
TGTGCCACCAGCAGCGACAGGGGGTATAATCAGCCCCAGCATTTT
CATSSDRGYNQPQHF
>-|TRBV25-1|TRBJ2-3|-
TGTGGAGCGGGAGATACGCAGTATTTT
CGAGDTQYF
>TRBD2|TRBV20-1|TRBJ2-5|-
TGCAGTGCTACCGGACTAGCGGGGCTTCAACAAGAGACCCAGTACTTC
CSATGLAGLQQETQYF
>TRBD2|TRBV9|TRBJ2-7|few
TGTGCCAGCAGCGACGGGAGGGCCCAGTACTTC
CASSDGRAQYF
>TRBD2|TRBV7-2|TRBJ2-3|-
TGTGCCAGCAGCCTATCCCCGGGTAGCGGGGTCACAGATACGCAGTATTTT
CASSLSPGSGVTDTQYF
>-|TRBV7-2|TRBJ1-2|-
TGTGCCAGCAGCTTAGATCTCGGGACACTTCATGGCTACACCTTC
CASSLDLGTLHGYTF
>-|TRBV12-3/TRBV12-4|TRBJ2-1|few
TGTGCCAGCAGTTTTGACAGACTAATAAGCTCCTACAATGAGCAGTTCTTC
CASSFDRLISSYNEQFF
>-|TRBV7-2|TRBJ1-6|-
TGTGCCAGCAGCCGGACGTCCCGGCCTAATAATTCACCCCTCCACTTT
CASSRTSRPNNSPLHF
>TRBD2|TRBV11-2|TRBJ2-3|few
TGTGCCAGCAGCGGAAATAGCGGGGGGGGCGCAGATACGCAGTATTTT
CASSGNSGGGADTQYF
>-|TRBV28|TRBJ2-5|-
TGTGCCAGCAGTTTTATGGGGGGTACATACCCGACCCAGTACTTC
CASSFMGGTYPTQYF
>TRBD2|TRBV7-2|TRBJ2-5|-
TGTGCCAGCAGCTCTAGCGGGGGAGAAGAGACCCAGTACTTC
CASSSSGGEETQYF
>TRBD1|TRBV20-1|TRBJ2-5|-
TGCAGTGCGCAACCTAGCAGGGCAGGGGGTGTAGAGACCCAGTACTTC
CSAQPSRAGGVETQYF
>-|TRBV6-2/TRBV6-3|TRBJ2-4|few
TGTGCCAGCAGAGACAGCCAAATCGCCCCTCGAAGGGGGGACATTCAGTACTTC
CASRDSQIAPRRGDIQYF
>-|TRBV20-1|TRBJ2-1|few
TGCAGTGCTAGTTCGCGGGGCCGGGGGGAGCAGTTCTTC
CSASSRGRGEQFF